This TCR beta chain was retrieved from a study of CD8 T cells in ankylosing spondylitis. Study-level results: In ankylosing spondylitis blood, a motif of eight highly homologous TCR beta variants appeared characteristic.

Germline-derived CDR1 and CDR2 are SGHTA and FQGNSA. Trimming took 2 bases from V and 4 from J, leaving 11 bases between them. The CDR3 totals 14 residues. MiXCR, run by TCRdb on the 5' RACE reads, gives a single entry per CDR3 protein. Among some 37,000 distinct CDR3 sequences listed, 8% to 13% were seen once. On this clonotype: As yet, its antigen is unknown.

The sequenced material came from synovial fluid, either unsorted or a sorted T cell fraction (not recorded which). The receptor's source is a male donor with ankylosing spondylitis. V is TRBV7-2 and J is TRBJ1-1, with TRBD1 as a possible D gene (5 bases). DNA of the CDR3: TGTGCCAGCAGCTTAACGCAGGGACCCACTGAAGCTTTCTTT. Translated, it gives CASSLTQGPTEAFF.